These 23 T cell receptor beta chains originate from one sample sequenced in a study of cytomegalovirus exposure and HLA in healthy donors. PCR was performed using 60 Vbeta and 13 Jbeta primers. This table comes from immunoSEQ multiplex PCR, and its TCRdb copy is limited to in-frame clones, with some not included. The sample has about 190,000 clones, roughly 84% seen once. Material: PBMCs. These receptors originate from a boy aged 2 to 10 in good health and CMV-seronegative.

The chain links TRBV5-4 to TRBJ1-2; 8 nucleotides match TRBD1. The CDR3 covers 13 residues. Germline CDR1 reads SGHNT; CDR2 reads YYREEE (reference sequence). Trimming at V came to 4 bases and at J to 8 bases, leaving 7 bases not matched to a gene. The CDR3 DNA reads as TGTGCCAGCAGCCGGACAGGGAAGAGCGGCTACACCTTC. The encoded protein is CASSRTGKSGYTF.

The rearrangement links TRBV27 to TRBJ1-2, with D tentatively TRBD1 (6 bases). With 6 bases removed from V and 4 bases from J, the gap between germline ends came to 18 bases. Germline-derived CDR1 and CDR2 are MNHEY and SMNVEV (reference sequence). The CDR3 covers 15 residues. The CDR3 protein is CASSPNLDRTYGYTF. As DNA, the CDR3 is TGTGCCAGCAGCCCGAACCTAGACAGGACCTATGGCTACACCTTC.

CDR3 region: CASSPPKQGTGGADEQYV. The CDR3 nucleotides read TGTGCCAGCAGCCCGCCAAAACAGGGGACAGGGGGCGCGGACGAGCAGTACGTC. The chain combines TRBV7-8 with TRBJ2-7; 12 nucleotides match TRBD1. The length of the CDR3 is 18 residues. Germline CDR1 and CDR2: SGHVS and FQNEAQ. The junction had 16 bases not matched to a gene; V was cut back by 5 bases and J by 5 bases.

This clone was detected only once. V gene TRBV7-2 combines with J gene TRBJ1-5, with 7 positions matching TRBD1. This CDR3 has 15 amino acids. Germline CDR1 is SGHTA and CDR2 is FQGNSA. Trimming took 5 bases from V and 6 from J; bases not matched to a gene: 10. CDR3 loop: CASSGSTGVGQPQHF. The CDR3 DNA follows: TGTGCCAGCAGCGGGAGCACAGGGGTTGGTCAGCCCCAGCATTTT.

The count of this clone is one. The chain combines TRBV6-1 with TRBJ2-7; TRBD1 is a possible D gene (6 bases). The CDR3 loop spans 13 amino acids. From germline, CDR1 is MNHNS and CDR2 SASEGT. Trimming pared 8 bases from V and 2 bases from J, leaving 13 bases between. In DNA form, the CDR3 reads TGTGCCAGCGGACGGACAGCCGCCTACGAGCAGTACTTC. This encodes CASGRTAAYEQYF.

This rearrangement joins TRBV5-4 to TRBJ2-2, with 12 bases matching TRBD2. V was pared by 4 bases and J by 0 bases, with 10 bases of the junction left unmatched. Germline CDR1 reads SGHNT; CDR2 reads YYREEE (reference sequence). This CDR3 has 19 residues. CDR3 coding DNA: TGTGCCAGCAGCCTTGCCTGGCCTAGCGGGGGGGCGAACACCGGGGAGCTGTTTTTT. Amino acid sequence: CASSLAWPSGGANTGELFF.

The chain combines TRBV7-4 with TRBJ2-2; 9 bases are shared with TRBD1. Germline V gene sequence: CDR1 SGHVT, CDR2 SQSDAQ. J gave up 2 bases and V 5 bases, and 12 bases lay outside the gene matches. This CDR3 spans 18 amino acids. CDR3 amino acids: CASSKAFDRGGNTGELFF. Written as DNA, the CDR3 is TGTGCCAGCAGCAAAGCCTTCGACAGGGGGGGTAACACCGGGGAGCTGTTTTTT.

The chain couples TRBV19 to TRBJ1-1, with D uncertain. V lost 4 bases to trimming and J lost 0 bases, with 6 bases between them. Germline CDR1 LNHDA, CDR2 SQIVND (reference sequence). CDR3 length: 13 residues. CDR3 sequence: CASSNTLNTEAFF. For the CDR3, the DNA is TGTGCCAGTAGTAACACCTTGAACACTGAAGCTTTCTTT. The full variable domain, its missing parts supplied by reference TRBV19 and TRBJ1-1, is DGGITQSPKYLFRKEGQNVTLSCEQNLNHDAMYWYRQDPGQGLRLIYYSQIVNDFQKGDIAEGYSVSREKKESFPLTVTSAQKNPTAFYLCASSNTLNTEAFFGQGTRLTVV.

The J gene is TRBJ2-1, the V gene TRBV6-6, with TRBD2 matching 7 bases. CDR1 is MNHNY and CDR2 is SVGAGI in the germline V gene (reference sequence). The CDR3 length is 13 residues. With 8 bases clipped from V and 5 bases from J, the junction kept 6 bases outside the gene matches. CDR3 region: CASVLARNNEQFF. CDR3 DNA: TGTGCCAGCGTACTAGCGAGGAACAATGAGCAGTTCTTC.

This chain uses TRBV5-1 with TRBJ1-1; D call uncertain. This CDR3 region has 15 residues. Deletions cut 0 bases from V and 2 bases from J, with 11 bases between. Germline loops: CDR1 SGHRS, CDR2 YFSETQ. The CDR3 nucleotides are TGCGCCAGCAGCTTGGCCAGTGGCATAAACACTGAAGCTTTCTTT. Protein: CASSLASGINTEAFF.

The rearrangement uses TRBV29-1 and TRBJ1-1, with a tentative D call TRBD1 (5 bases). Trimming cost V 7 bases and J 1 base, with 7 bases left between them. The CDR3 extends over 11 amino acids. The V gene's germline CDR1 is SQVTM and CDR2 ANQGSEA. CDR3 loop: CSGTRNTEAFF. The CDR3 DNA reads TGCAGCGGGACACGGAACACTGAAGCTTTCTTT.

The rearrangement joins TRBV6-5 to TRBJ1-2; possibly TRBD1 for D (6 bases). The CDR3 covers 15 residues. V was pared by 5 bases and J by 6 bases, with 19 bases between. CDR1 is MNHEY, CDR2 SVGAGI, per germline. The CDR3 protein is CASSTRQGTVDGYTF. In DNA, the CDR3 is TGTGCCAGCAGTACCCGGCAGGGGACCGTGGATGGCTACACCTTC.

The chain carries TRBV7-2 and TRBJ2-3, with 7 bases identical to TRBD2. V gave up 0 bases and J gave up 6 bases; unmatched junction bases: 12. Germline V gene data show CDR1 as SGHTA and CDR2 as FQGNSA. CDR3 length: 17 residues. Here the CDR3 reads CASSLAMGGGRADTQYF. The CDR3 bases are TGTGCCAGCAGCTTAGCGATGGGCGGGGGAAGGGCGGATACGCAGTATTTT.

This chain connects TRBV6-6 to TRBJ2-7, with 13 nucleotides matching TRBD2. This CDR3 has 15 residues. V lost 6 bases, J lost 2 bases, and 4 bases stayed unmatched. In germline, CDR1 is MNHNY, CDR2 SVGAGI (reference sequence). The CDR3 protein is CASSGTSGKPYEQYF. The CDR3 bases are TGTGCCAGCAGCGGGACTAGCGGGAAACCCTACGAGCAGTACTTC.

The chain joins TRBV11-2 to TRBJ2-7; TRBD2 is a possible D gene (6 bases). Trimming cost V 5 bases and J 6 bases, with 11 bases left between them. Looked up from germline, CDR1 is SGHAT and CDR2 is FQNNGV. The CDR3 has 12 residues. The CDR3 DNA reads TGTGCCAGCAGCCCGGGGGTAAGCGAGCAGTACTTC. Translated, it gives CASSPGVSEQYF.

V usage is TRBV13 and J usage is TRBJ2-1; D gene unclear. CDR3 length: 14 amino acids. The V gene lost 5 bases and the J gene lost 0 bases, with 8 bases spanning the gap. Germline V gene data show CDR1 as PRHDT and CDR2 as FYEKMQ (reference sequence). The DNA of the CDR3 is TGTGCCAGCAGCGGGTGGAGCTCCTACAATGAGCAGTTCTTC. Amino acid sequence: CASSGWSSYNEQFF.

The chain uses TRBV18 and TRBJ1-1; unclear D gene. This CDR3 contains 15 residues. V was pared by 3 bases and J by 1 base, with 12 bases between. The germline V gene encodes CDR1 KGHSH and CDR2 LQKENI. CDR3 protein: CASSPFGESNTEAFF. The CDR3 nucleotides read TGTGCCAGCTCACCTTTCGGGGAGTCGAACACTGAAGCTTTCTTT.

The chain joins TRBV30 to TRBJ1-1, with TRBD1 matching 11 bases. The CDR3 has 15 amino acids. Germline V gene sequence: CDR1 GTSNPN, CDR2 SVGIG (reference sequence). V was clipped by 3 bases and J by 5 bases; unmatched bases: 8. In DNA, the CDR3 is TGTGCCTGGAGGGAGGACAGGGGGCGAGAGACTGAAGCTTTCTTT. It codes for CAWREDRGRETEAFF.

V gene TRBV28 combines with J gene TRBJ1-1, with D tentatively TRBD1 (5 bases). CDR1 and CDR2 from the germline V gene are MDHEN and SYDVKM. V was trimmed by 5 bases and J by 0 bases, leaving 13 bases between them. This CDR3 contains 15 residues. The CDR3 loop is CASSPLGQLNTEAFF. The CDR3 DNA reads TGTGCCAGCAGTCCGCTAGGACAACTGAACACTGAAGCTTTCTTT.

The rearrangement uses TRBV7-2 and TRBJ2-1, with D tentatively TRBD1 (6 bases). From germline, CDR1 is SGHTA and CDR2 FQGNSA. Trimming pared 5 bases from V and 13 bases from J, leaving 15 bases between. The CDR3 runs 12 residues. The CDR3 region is CASSPSGTFQFF. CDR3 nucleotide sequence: TGTGCCAGCAGCCCCTCCGGGACATTCCAGTTCTTC.

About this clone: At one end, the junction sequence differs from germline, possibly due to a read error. CDR3 nucleotide sequence: TGTGCTAGCAGCTTAGTTCTCATGGACAGGGATAATTCACCCCTCCACTTT. It encodes CASSLVLMDRDNSPLHF. The V gene is TRBV7-7, the J gene TRBJ1-6, with 8 bases lining up with TRBD1. Germline V gives CDR1 SSHAT, CDR2 FNYEAQ (reference sequence). The CDR3 totals 17 residues. Drawing the rest from reference TRBV7-7 and TRBJ1-6, the complete variable domain is GAGVSQSPRYKVTKRGQDVTLRCDPISSHATLYWYQQALGQGPEFLTYFNYEAQPDKSGLPSDRFSAERPEGSISTLTIQRTEQRDSAMYRCASSLVLMDRDNSPLHFGNGTRLTVT.

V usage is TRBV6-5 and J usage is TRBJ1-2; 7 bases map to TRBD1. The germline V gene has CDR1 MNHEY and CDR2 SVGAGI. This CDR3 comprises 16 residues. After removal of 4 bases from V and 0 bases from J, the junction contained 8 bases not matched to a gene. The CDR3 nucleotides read TGTGCCAGCAGTTCGGGAGGGGACAGTACTAACTATGGCTACACCTTC. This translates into CASSSGGDSTNYGYTF.

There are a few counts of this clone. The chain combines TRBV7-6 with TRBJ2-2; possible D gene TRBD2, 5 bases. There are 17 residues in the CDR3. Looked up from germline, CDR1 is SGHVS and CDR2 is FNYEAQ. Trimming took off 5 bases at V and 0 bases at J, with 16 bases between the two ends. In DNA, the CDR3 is TGTGCCAGCAGCAAAATCCAGCGGCTTTCGAACACCGGGGAGCTGTTTTTT. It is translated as CASSKIQRLSNTGELFF.